Presented here are 5 T cell receptor beta chains from one specimen sequenced in a study of blood T cell repertoires in COVID-19. Sequenced by immunoSEQ multiplex PCR; TCRdb stores in-frame clones only, minus some. The sample lists 55,000 to 95,000 clones, roughly 82% occurring once. The sequencing sample was made of peripheral blood. These receptors all stem from a woman aged 60-75 years with acute or convalescent COVID-19.

This chain links TRBV7-8 with TRBJ2-1; 13 bases are shared with TRBD2. CDR3 size: 17 residues. The germline V gene has CDR1 SGHVS and CDR2 FQNEAQ. Trimming cost V 5 bases and J 0 bases; bases outside gene matches: 4. Written as DNA, the CDR3 is TGTGCCAGCAGCGCCAGGACTAGCGGGAGCTCCTACAATGAGCAGTTCTTC. Amino acids: CASSARTSGSSYNEQFF.

The sample holds a few counts of this clone. The gene calls are TRBV18 and TRBJ1-1, with 8 bases that match TRBD1. Germline V gene sequence: CDR1 KGHSH, CDR2 LQKENI. The CDR3 contains 18 residues. J lost 0 bases, V lost 1 base, and 10 bases had no gene match. The CDR3 region is CASSPRWLAGGLNTEAFF. The CDR3, as DNA: TGTGCCAGCTCACCACGATGGTTGGCAGGGGGCTTGAACACTGAAGCTTTCTTT.

V and J are TRBV5-1 and TRBJ2-5, with D perhaps TRBD1 (6 bases). V was shortened by 0 bases and J by 1 base, with 13 bases between the two germline ends. Looked up from germline, CDR1 is SGHRS and CDR2 is YFSETQ. The CDR3 extends over 16 amino acids. CDR3 nucleotides: TGCGCCAGCAGCTTGGGCCCACAACAGGGCCAAGAGACCCAGTACTTC. Its translation: CASSLGPQQGQETQYF.

The V call is TRBV13, the J call TRBJ1-4; D is perhaps TRBD1 (6 bases). The V gene lost 3 bases and the J gene lost 10 bases, with 15 bases spanning the gap. This CDR3 is built from 14 residues. CDR1 and CDR2 from the germline V gene are PRHDT and FYEKMQ (reference sequence). The CDR3 region has the DNA TGTGCCAGCAGCTTGGGTCAGGGGTCAGGAAAACTGTTTTTT. Amino acids: CASSLGQGSGKLFF. Full variable domain (rest looked up from reference TRBV13 and TRBJ1-4): AAGVIQSPRHLIKEKRETATLKCYPIPRHDTVYWYQQGPGQDPQFLISFYEKMQSDKGSIPDRFSAQQFSDYHSELNMSSLELGDSALYFCASSLGQGSGKLFFGSGTQLSVL.

This clone has more than one count but fewer than ten. The chain carries TRBV7-7 and TRBJ1-5, with TRBD1 identical over 8 bases. Germline CDR1 SSHAT, CDR2 FNYEAQ (reference sequence). With V trimmed by 1 base and J by 3 bases, 2 bases remained unmatched. The length of the CDR3 is 15 residues. The CDR3 region has the DNA TGTGCCAGCAGCTTAGGGGACAGGCCCAATCAGCCCCAGCATTTT. Its translation is CASSLGDRPNQPQHF.